The sequence of this T cell receptor beta chain was determined in a study of T cells after yellow fever vaccination. Findings of the study overall: Clones from primary vaccination mostly reappeared after the booster (around 96% CD4, less than 90% CD8). Researchers noted that a small share of clonotypes showed up in both CD4 and CD8 compartments.

This clonotype was recorded once. Its antigen is unidentified. The CDR3 spans 15 residues. Germline values: CDR1 SNHLY, CDR2 FYNNEI. The V segment lost 6 bases and the J segment 0 bases; nucleotides outside the gene matches: 3. Template switching with 5'RACE generated the TCR cDNA and added a universal primer site and UMIs. TCRdb re-derived calls from the 5' RACE reads in MiXCR, one entry per CDR3 protein. The table lists roughly 300,000 distinct CDR3 sequences, roughly 8% of them singletons. This chain joins TRBV2 and TRBJ2-5; 11 nucleotides align to TRBD2. The starting material was PBMCs, obtained about 41 days after the first yellow fever vaccination. The clonotype comes from a man aged 18 to 29 who received the YFV17D yellow fever vaccine. CDR3 in amino acids: CASSQLAGDQETQYF. CDR3 sequence (DNA): TGTGCCAGCAGCCAACTAGCGGGGGACCAAGAGACCCAGTACTTC.